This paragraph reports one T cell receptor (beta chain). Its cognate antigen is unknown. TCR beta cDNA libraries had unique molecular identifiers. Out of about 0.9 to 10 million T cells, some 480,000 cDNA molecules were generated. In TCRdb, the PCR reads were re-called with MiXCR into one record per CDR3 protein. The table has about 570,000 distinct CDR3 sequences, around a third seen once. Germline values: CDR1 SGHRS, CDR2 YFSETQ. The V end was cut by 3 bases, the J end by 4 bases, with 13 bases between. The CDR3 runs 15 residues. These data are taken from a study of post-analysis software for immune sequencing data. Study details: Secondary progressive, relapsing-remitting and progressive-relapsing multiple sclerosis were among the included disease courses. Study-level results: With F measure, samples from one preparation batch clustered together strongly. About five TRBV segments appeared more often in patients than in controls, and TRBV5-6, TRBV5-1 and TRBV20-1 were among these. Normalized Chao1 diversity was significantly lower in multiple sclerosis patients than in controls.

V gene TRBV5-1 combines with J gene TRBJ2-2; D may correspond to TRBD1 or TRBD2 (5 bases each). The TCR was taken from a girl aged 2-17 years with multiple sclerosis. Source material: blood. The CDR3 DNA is TGCGCCAGCAGCTCAACTACCGGGGCCACCGGGGAGCTGTTTTTT. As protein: CASSSTTGATGELFF.